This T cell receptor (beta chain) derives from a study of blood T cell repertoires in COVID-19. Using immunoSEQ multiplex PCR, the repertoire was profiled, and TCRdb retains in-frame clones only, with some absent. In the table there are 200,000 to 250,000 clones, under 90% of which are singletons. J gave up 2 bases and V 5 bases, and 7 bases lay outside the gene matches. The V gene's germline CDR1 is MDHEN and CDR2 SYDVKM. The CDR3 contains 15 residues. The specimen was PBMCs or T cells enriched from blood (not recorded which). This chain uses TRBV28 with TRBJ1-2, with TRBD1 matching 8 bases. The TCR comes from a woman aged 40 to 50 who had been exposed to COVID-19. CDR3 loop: CASSITGTGNYGYTF. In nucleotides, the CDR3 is TGTGCCAGCAGTATCACCGGGACAGGAAACTATGGCTACACCTTC.